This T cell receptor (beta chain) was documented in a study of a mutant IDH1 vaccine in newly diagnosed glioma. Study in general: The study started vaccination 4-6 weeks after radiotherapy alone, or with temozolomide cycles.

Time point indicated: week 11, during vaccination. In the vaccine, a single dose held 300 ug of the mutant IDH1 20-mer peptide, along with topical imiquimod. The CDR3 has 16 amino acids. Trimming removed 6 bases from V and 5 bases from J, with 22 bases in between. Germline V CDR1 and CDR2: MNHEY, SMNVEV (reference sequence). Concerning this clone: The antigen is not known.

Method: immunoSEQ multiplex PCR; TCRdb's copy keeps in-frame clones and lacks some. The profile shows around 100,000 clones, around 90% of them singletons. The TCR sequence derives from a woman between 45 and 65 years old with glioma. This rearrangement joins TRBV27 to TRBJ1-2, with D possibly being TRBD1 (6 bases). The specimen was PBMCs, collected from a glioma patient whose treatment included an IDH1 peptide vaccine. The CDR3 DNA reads TGTGCCAGCAGGTTAAGGTTATGGGGGGCCGGGTATGGCTACACCTTC. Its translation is CASRLRLWGAGYGYTF.